The next 25 T cell receptor beta chains were all read from a single sample in a study of identical twins. MiXCR, applied by TCRdb to the 5' RACE reads, yields one record per CDR3 protein. The sample holds about 520,000 distinct CDR3 sequences, around 20% seen once. This sample also belongs to another study, concerning T cells expressing NK-cell markers.

Sample: CD4+ T cells sorted from blood. These receptor sequences come from a woman aged 18-30 years in good health.

This rearrangement joins TRBV5-1 to TRBJ2-7; D is unclear. Per the germline V gene, CDR1 is SGHRS and CDR2 is YFSETQ. V gave up 4 bases and J gave up 5 bases, with 16 bases separating them. The CDR3 has 14 residues. The CDR3: CASSPVHGANEQYF. CDR3 DNA: TGCGCCAGCAGCCCGGTCCACGGAGCGAACGAGCAGTACTTC.

This clonotype was seen only a few times. This sequence joins TRBV12-5 and TRBJ2-1; TRBD2 agrees at 8 bases. Germline V gene lookup returns CDR1 LGHNT and CDR2 FRNRAP. The CDR3 consists of 13 residues. V trimming: 8 bases; J trimming: 8 bases; junction bases outside the gene matches: 8. The CDR3 spells CASSGGVVYEQFF. CDR3 DNA: TGTGCTAGTAGCGGGGGAGTGGTCTATGAGCAGTTCTTC.

V usage is TRBV20-1 and J usage is TRBJ2-5; D may correspond to TRBD1 or TRBD2 (5 bases each). CDR1 and CDR2 from the germline V gene are DFQATT and SNEGSKA (reference sequence). The CDR3 totals 14 residues. Trimming took off 6 bases at V and 1 base at J, with 15 bases between the two ends. The CDR3 loop reads CSAAPGARQETQYF. Written as DNA, the CDR3 is TGCAGTGCCGCTCCCGGGGCCCGCCAAGAGACCCAGTACTTC.

The V gene is TRBV6-1, the J gene TRBJ2-7; 9 nucleotides agree with TRBD1. The junction had 6 bases not matched to a gene; V was cut back by 5 bases and J by 4 bases. The CDR3 length is 14 residues. CDR1 and CDR2 from the germline V gene are MNHNS and SASEGT. DNA for the CDR3: TGTGCCAGCAGTAGGACAGGGGTTATTTACGAGCAGTACTTC. It specifies CASSRTGVIYEQYF.

The rearrangement joins TRBV25-1 to TRBJ2-3; perhaps TRBD2 as D (6 bases). Trimming took 6 bases from V and 2 from J, leaving 12 bases between them. CDR1 is MGHDK and CDR2 is SYGVNS in the germline V gene. The CDR3 is 14 amino acids. In DNA form, the CDR3 reads TGTGCCAGCAGCGTCTGGCGGGACACAGATACGCAGTATTTT. Translation: CASSVWRDTDTQYF.

The chain is built from TRBV7-2 and TRBJ2-7; TRBD1 aligns across 10 bases. Germline CDR1 and CDR2: SGHTA and FQGNSA. The trim removed 1 base at V and 6 bases at J, leaving 6 bases unmatched. This CDR3 has 15 amino acids. CDR3 protein: CASSLVGTGAAEQYF. The CDR3 coding sequence is TGTGCCAGCAGCTTAGTAGGGACAGGGGCCGCCGAGCAGTACTTC.

This clonotype was picked up a small number of times. V gene TRBV5-4 combines with J gene TRBJ2-1, with D possibly being TRBD2 (6 bases). Trimming took off 3 bases at V and 7 bases at J, with 17 bases between the two ends. Per the germline V gene, CDR1 is SGHNT and CDR2 is YYREEE (reference sequence). This CDR3 contains 15 residues. This CDR3 reads CASSSYRGLWNEQFF. In DNA, the CDR3 is TGTGCCAGCAGCTCCTACCGGGGGTTGTGGAATGAGCAGTTCTTC. Combining the CDR3 with reference TRBV5-4 and TRBJ2-1 gives the whole variable domain ETGVTQSPTHLIKTRGQQVTLRCSSQSGHNTVSWYQQALGQGPQFIFQYYREEENGRGNFPPRFSGLQFPNYSSELNVNALELDDSALYLCASSSYRGLWNEQFFGPGTRLTVL.

This clonotype was detected a few times. The chain joins TRBV6-1 to TRBJ2-7; D remains ambiguous. Trimming took off 6 bases at V and 1 base at J, with 13 bases between the two ends. Germline assignment: CDR1 MNHNS and CDR2 SASEGT. The CDR3 spans 14 residues. CDR3 sequence (DNA): TGTGCCAGCAGGCGTCTAGACCCTTCCTACGAGCAGTACTTC. It translates to CASRRLDPSYEQYF.

This clonotype appeared a few times. This chain uses TRBV5-1 with TRBJ2-3; the match to TRBD2 covers 8 bases. CDR3 length: 15 amino acids. V lost 7 bases to trimming and J lost 5 bases; unmatched junction nucleotides: 12. Germline V lookup: CDR1 SGHRS, CDR2 YFSETQ. DNA of the CDR3: TGCGCCAGCGGGATGAGCGGGAGATTAGAAGATACGCAGTATTTT. This sequence encodes CASGMSGRLEDTQYF.

There are a few counts of this clonotype. J is TRBJ1-6 and V is TRBV7-9, with 7 nucleotides matching TRBD1. Germline assignment: CDR1 SEHNR and CDR2 FQNEAQ (reference sequence). This CDR3 contains 13 residues. After removal of 5 bases from V and 8 bases from J, the junction contained 3 bases not matched to a gene. The CDR3 loop is CASSRDSYSPLHF. CDR3 DNA sequence: TGTGCCAGCAGCCGGGACAGCTATTCACCCCTCCACTTT. Full variable domain (missing parts from reference TRBV7-9 and TRBJ1-6): DTGVSQNPRHKITKRGQNVTFRCDPISEHNRLYWYRQTLGQGPEFLTYFQNEAQLEKSRLLSDRFSAERPKGSFSTLEIQRTEQGDSAMYLCASSRDSYSPLHFGNGTRLTVT.

This chain connects TRBV5-5 to TRBJ1-6, with 8 bases matching TRBD1. Germline V gene lookup returns CDR1 SGHKS and CDR2 YYEKEE (reference sequence). The CDR3 is made up of 16 amino acids. V shed 5 bases and J 5 bases; nucleotides not matched to a gene: 9. CDR3 amino acids: CASRDPGTGDNSPLHF. The CDR3 DNA is TGTGCCAGCAGAGATCCCGGGACAGGTGATAATTCACCCCTCCACTTT.

The CDR3 DNA follows: TGTGCCAGCAGCGACTTGGGAGGGAGGAACTATGGCTACACCTTC. It is translated as CASSDLGGRNYGYTF. The chain employs TRBV6-1 and TRBJ1-2; the D is unclear. Germline lookup yields CDR1 MNHNS and CDR2 SASEGT. The V end was cut by 6 bases, the J end by 2 bases, with 16 bases between. The CDR3 runs to 15 residues.

This clonotype was seen only a few times. The chain combines TRBV18 with TRBJ1-3; D unclear. The CDR3 spans 15 residues. CDR1 is KGHSH, CDR2 LQKENI, per germline. The V and J ends lost 6 bases and 0 bases respectively, with 12 bases between them. This CDR3 reads CASSQPGYSGNTIYF. In nucleotides, the CDR3 is TGTGCCAGCTCCCAACCGGGATACTCTGGAAACACCATATATTTT. The entire variable domain, with the rest obtained from reference TRBV18 and TRBJ1-3, is as follows: NAGVMQNPRHLVRRRGQEARLRCSPMKGHSHVYWYRQLPEEGLKFMVYLQKENIIDESGMPKERFSAEFPKEGPSILRIQQVVRGDSAAYFCASSQPGYSGNTIYFGEGSWLTVV.

This clonotype appeared many times. The J gene is TRBJ1-1, the V gene TRBV3-1; the D is unclear. The CDR3 runs to 13 residues. CDR1 is LGHDT, CDR2 YNNKEL, per germline (reference sequence). V gave up 4 bases and J gave up 6 bases, with 12 bases separating them. The CDR3 reads CASSPTVEPEAFF. The CDR3 nucleotides are TGTGCCAGCAGCCCCACCGTGGAACCTGAAGCTTTCTTT.

The V gene is TRBV12-3 or TRBV12-4, the J gene TRBJ1-2, with 11 bases fitting TRBD1. The V segment lost 3 bases and the J segment 7 bases; nucleotides outside the gene matches: 7. The CDR3 length is 15 residues. The CDR3, as DNA: TGTGCCAGCAGTTTGTGGACAGGGGGCGCGAGTGGCTACACCTTC. Translated, it gives CASSLWTGGASGYTF.

The chain carries TRBV7-6 and TRBJ1-1, with unresolved D. The CDR3 has 13 residues. Trimming removed 4 bases at V and 1 base at J, with 7 bases between. Germline V lookup: CDR1 SGHVS, CDR2 FNYEAQ. This CDR3 reads CASSSEQNTEAFF. CDR3 nucleotides: TGTGCCAGCAGCTCGGAACAGAACACTGAAGCTTTCTTT.

The rearrangement links TRBV10-2 to TRBJ2-3; TRBD2 matches at 8 bases. The length of the CDR3 is 11 residues. CDR1 WSHSY and CDR2 SAAADI come from the germline V gene. V was clipped by 3 bases and J by 11 bases; unmatched bases: 1. CDR3 nucleotides: TGCGCCAGCAGTGACGGGAGGGGGCAGTATTTT. It codes for CASSDGRGQYF.

This clonotype has more than one count but fewer than ten. The chain is built from TRBV7-2 and TRBJ2-7, with a tentative D call TRBD1 (6 bases). Germline V gene lookup returns CDR1 SGHTA and CDR2 FQGNSA. V was cut by 2 bases and J by 6 bases, with 11 bases left in between. The CDR3 contains 13 residues. The CDR3 protein is CASSLTGNGEQYF. In DNA form, the CDR3 reads TGTGCCAGCAGCTTAACAGGGAATGGCGAGCAGTACTTC. Supplemented by reference TRBV7-2 and TRBJ2-7, the full variable domain reads GAGVSQSPSNKVTEKGKDVELRCDPISGHTALYWYRQSLGQGLEFLIYFQGNSAPDKSGLPSDRFSAERTGGSVSTLTIQRTQQEDSAVYLCASSLTGNGEQYFGPGTRLTVT.

This clonotype was observed a handful of times. The chain employs TRBV5-5 and TRBJ2-1, with a tentative D call TRBD2 (6 bases). V lost 3 bases and J lost 0, with 10 bases in between. The germline V gene encodes CDR1 SGHKS and CDR2 YYEKEE (reference sequence). The CDR3 length is 15 residues. The CDR3 reads CASSSQTSSYNEQFF. For the CDR3, the DNA is TGTGCCAGCAGCTCCCAGACTAGCTCCTACAATGAGCAGTTCTTC. Full variable domain (outside the CDR3, taken from reference TRBV5-5 and TRBJ2-1): DAGVTQSPTHLIKTRGQQVTLRCSPISGHKSVSWYQQVLGQGPQFIFQYYEKEERGRGNFPDRFSARQFPNYSSELNVNALLLGDSALYLCASSSQTSSYNEQFFGPGTRLTVL.

This clonotype was detected a few times. V gene TRBV20-1 combines with J gene TRBJ2-1, with 10 bases lining up with TRBD2. CDR3 length equals 15 residues. The V gene end was trimmed by 0 bases and the J gene end by 7 bases; junction bases not matched to a gene: 6. Germline V gene sequence: CDR1 DFQATT, CDR2 SNEGSKA (reference sequence). In DNA form, the CDR3 reads TGCAGTGCTAGAGATTCCGGACTAGCGGCTAATGAGCAGTTCTTC. Amino acid sequence: CSARDSGLAANEQFF.

V is TRBV18 and J is TRBJ2-2; 9 bases align to TRBD1. V dropped 3 bases and J dropped 7; count of bases not matched to a gene: 6. The CDR3 extends over 15 amino acids. In germline, CDR1 is KGHSH, CDR2 LQKENI. The CDR3 nucleotides read TGTGCCAGCTCACCCCGGGACAGGGACGTCGGGGAGCTGTTTTTT. This codes for CASSPRDRDVGELFF.

The chain uses TRBV10-1 and TRBJ2-2; D is uncertain. The V and J ends lost 4 bases and 6 bases respectively, with 9 bases between them. The CDR3 is made up of 13 amino acids. CDR1 WNHNN and CDR2 SYGVQD come from the germline V gene (reference sequence). The CDR3 DNA is TGCGCCAGCAGTGGACGGGTCCCCGGGGAGCTGTTTTTT. Amino acids: CASSGRVPGELFF.

The table lists this clonotype with a count of one. This chain connects TRBV20-1 to TRBJ2-1, with TRBD1 as a possible D gene (5 bases). The CDR3 length is 15 residues. Trimming left V 3 bases short and J 0 bases short, with 12 bases between. The germline gives CDR1 DFQATT, CDR2 SNEGSKA (reference sequence). The CDR3 is CSASKARGSYNEQFF. CDR3 DNA: TGCAGTGCTAGTAAAGCTAGGGGCTCCTACAATGAGCAGTTCTTC.

A few counts support this clonotype. The chain joins TRBV3-1 to TRBJ1-2; D perhaps matches TRBD1 (5 bases). This CDR3 is 14 amino acids long. V shed 1 base and J shed 8 bases, with 14 bases lying between them. Germline V gives CDR1 LGHDT, CDR2 YNNKEL (reference sequence). DNA of the CDR3: TGTGCCAGCAGCCAAGGGCAGGGATCGCTGGGCTACACCTTC. The encoded protein is CASSQGQGSLGYTF.

A few counts support this clonotype. The chain is built from TRBV10-2 and TRBJ1-1, with 9 nucleotides matching TRBD1. Germline values: CDR1 WSHSY, CDR2 SAAADI. V gave up 11 bases and J gave up 3 bases; unmatched junction bases: 4. This CDR3 spans 12 amino acids. The CDR3 DNA reads TGCGCCGAAGGGACAGGGCACACTGAAGCTTTCTTT. It yields the protein CAEGTGHTEAFF.